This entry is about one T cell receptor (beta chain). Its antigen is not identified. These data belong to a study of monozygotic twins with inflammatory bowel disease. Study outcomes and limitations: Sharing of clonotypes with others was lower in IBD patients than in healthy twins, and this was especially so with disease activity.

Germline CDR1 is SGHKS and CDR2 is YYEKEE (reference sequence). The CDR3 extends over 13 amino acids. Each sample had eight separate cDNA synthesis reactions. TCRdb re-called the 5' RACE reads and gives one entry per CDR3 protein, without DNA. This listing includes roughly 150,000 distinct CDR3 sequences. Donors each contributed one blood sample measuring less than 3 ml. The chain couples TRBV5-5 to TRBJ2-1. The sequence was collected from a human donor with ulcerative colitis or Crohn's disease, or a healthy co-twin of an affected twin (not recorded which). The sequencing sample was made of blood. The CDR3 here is CASSIGELVEQFF.